A selection of T cell receptor beta chains follows, all from one sample in a study of cytomegalovirus exposure and HLA in healthy donors. Sequencing was performed with immunoSEQ multiplex PCR; in TCRdb, only in-frame clones are kept and a portion is missing. Here the sample spans 100,000 to 150,000 clones, about three quarters being singletons. Sequencing input: PBMCs. These receptors were collected from a man aged 50 to 59 in good health and CMV-seronegative. Each CDR3 is given with its conserved first and last residue. Each record gives: D gene, V gene, clone size, J gene, CDR3 length, CDR3 DNA, CDR3 protein. The D gene is left open where the match is weak. A clone size is listed for some rows: how often the clone was seen (once, few, many), or a class if it is expanded.

D gene: TRBD1
V gene: TRBV2
clone size: once
J gene: TRBJ1-2
CDR3 length: 13
CDR3 DNA: TGTGCCAGCAACACGCAGGGGGTTTACGGCTACACCTTC
CDR3 protein: CASNTQGVYGYTF

D gene: TRBD2
V gene: TRBV11-1
clone size: NA
J gene: TRBJ2-3
CDR3 length: 17
CDR3 DNA: TGTGCCAGCAGCCGAAGCGGGGGGCCGAGGAGCACAGATACGCAGTATTTT
CDR3 protein: CASSRSGGPRSTDTQYF

D gene: TRBD2
V gene: TRBV9
clone size: few
J gene: TRBJ2-5
CDR3 length: 17
CDR3 DNA: TGTGCCAGCAGCGGGGGGACAGTTAGCGGGGGGGAAGAGACCCAGTACTTC
CDR3 protein: CASSGGTVSGGEETQYF

D gene: TRBD1
V gene: TRBV2
clone size: NA
J gene: TRBJ1-4
CDR3 length: 15
CDR3 DNA: TGTGCCAGCGAAAACCCCGGGACAGAAAATGAAAAACTGTTTTTT
CDR3 protein: CASENPGTENEKLFF

D gene: TRBD1
V gene: TRBV19
clone size: NA
J gene: TRBJ1-2
CDR3 length: 15
CDR3 DNA: TGTGCCAGTAGCTCCGGGACAGGGGGCGATCGTGGCTACACCTTC
CDR3 protein: CASSSGTGGDRGYTF

D gene: TRBD2
V gene: TRBV19
clone size: NA
J gene: TRBJ2-5
CDR3 length: 18
CDR3 DNA: TGTGCCAGTAGTATCGAGGCGGTAGCGGGGGCCCTACAAGAGACCCAGTACTTC
CDR3 protein: CASSIEAVAGALQETQYF

D gene: TRBD1
V gene: TRBV5-1
clone size: few
J gene: TRBJ2-1
CDR3 length: 13
CDR3 DNA: TGCGCCAGCAGCGGCGGACAGGGCGATGAGCAGTTCTTC
CDR3 protein: CASSGGQGDEQFF

D gene: TRBD1
V gene: TRBV5-1
clone size: NA
J gene: TRBJ2-2
CDR3 length: 14
CDR3 DNA: TGCGCCAGCGGAGACAGGGGGCCGACCGGGGAGCTGTTTTTT
CDR3 protein: CASGDRGPTGELFF

D gene: TRBD2
V gene: TRBV29-1
clone size: NA
J gene: TRBJ2-1
CDR3 length: 15
CDR3 DNA: TGCAGCGCCCTTAGGCTAGCGGGGGTTCGCTATGAGCAGTTCTTC
CDR3 protein: CSALRLAGVRYEQFF

D gene: TRBD1
V gene: TRBV11-2
clone size: once
J gene: TRBJ1-2
CDR3 length: 16
CDR3 DNA: TGTGCCAGCAGCTACCTTGGACAGGGGAGGAACTATGGCTACACCTTC
CDR3 protein: CASSYLGQGRNYGYTF

D gene: NA
V gene: TRBV7-2
clone size: once
J gene: TRBJ2-7
CDR3 length: 12
CDR3 DNA: TGTGCCAGCAGCTTAGTTCTCTACGAGCAGTACTTC
CDR3 protein: CASSLVLYEQYF

D gene: TRBD1
V gene: TRBV6-1
clone size: NA
J gene: TRBJ1-3
CDR3 length: 14
CDR3 DNA: TGTGCCAGCAGAAGGACAGGGGATGGAAACACCATATATTTT
CDR3 protein: CASRRTGDGNTIYF

D gene: NA
V gene: TRBV6-5
clone size: once
J gene: TRBJ2-4
CDR3 length: 13
CDR3 DNA: TGTGCCAGCAGGGACAGAGGGCAAAACATTCAGTACTTC
CDR3 protein: CASRDRGQNIQYF

D gene: NA
V gene: TRBV15
clone size: NA
J gene: TRBJ2-3
CDR3 length: 16
CDR3 DNA: TGTGCCACCAGCAGAGATATCTTCTCTAGCACAGATACGCAGTATTTT
CDR3 protein: CATSRDIFSSTDTQYF

D gene: TRBD2
V gene: TRBV29-1
clone size: NA
J gene: TRBJ2-2
CDR3 length: 13
CDR3 DNA: TGCAGCGTTGTTAGCGGGGGGGCCGGGGAGCTGTTTTTT
CDR3 protein: CSVVSGGAGELFF

D gene: NA
V gene: TRBV6-1
clone size: NA
J gene: TRBJ1-5
CDR3 length: 15
CDR3 DNA: TGTGCCAGCAGTGAAGCGCTAGGGGGAGGGGAGCCCCAGCATTTT
CDR3 protein: CASSEALGGGEPQHF

D gene: NA
V gene: TRBV6-5
clone size: NA
J gene: TRBJ1-6
CDR3 length: 15
CDR3 DNA: TGTGCCAGCAGTTACTCGGGACAAAGTAATTCACCCCTCCACTTT
CDR3 protein: CASSYSGQSNSPLHF

D gene: NA
V gene: TRBV18
clone size: NA
J gene: TRBJ1-3
CDR3 length: 16
CDR3 DNA: TGTGCCAGCTCACCACCGTCCGGGGGTTCTGGAAACACCATATATTTT
CDR3 protein: CASSPPSGGSGNTIYF

D gene: TRBD2
V gene: TRBV19
clone size: NA
J gene: TRBJ2-1
CDR3 length: 14
CDR3 DNA: TGTGCCAGTAGAAATGGGGGGGCCTACAATGAGCAGTTCTTC
CDR3 protein: CASRNGGAYNEQFF

D gene: TRBD1
V gene: TRBV4-1
clone size: once
J gene: TRBJ1-6
CDR3 length: 17
CDR3 DNA: TGCGCCAGCAGCCAAGTGTCAGGGGGCCCGTATAATTCACCCCTCCACTTT
CDR3 protein: CASSQVSGGPYNSPLHF

D gene: NA
V gene: TRBV19
clone size: NA
J gene: TRBJ2-7
CDR3 length: 15
CDR3 DNA: TGTGCCAGTAGTGCGCAGTGGGCCTTAACCTACGAGCAGTACTTC
CDR3 protein: CASSAQWALTYEQYF

D gene: TRBD2
V gene: TRBV5-6
clone size: NA
J gene: TRBJ2-3
CDR3 length: 16
CDR3 DNA: TGTGCCAGCAGCCAACGACTAGCGGGGACTCCAGATACGCAGTATTTT
CDR3 protein: CASSQRLAGTPDTQYF

D gene: TRBD1
V gene: TRBV5-5
clone size: NA
J gene: TRBJ2-3
CDR3 length: 13
CDR3 DNA: TGTGCCAGCAGCTTAGAGGGGGCTGATACGCAGTATTTT
CDR3 protein: CASSLEGADTQYF

D gene: NA
V gene: TRBV7-9
clone size: few
J gene: TRBJ2-2
CDR3 length: 15
CDR3 DNA: TGTGCCAGCACCTCCAGGTCGGTTTCGGACGGGGAGCTGTTTTTT
CDR3 protein: CASTSRSVSDGELFF